This record covers a single T cell receptor beta chain. Its specificity is unknown. Samples came from axillary lymph nodes draining the breast cancer. V gave up 2 bases and J gave up 4 bases; unmatched junction bases: 4. The CDR3 runs to 14 residues. Germline-derived CDR1 and CDR2 are SGDLS and YYNGEE. This record belongs to a study of breast tumors, draining lymph nodes, adjacent tissues. TCRdb re-called the multiplex PCR reads through MiXCR, storing one row per CDR3 protein. The sample contains around 230,000 distinct CDR3 sequences, roughly a third of which appear only once. Study-level points and caveats: Findings are consistent with lymph node origin and intratumoral expansion of most tumor T cells. Tumor repertoires ranked between lymph nodes and nontumor tissue in diversity, with V and J gene preferences. Tumor and nontumor repertoires were significantly more similar in luminal-like than in basal-like breast cancer. Tumor T cell lymph node origin was a supported hypothesis, not proven.

The gene calls are TRBV9 and TRBJ1-2; 8 bases are a match to TRBD1. Sequences were obtained from axillary lymph node tissue. The receptor was derived from a female donor with breast cancer. Some clones in this sample may be carry-over from other donors' samples. This CDR3 is CASSVVDRGYGYTF. The CDR3 DNA follows: TGTGCCAGCAGCGTTGTAGACAGGGGCTATGGCTACACCTTC.